This T cell receptor (beta chain) was captured by sequencing in a study of cytomegalovirus exposure and HLA in healthy donors. 13 Jbeta primers and 60 Vbeta primers were used for the PCR. The assay was immunoSEQ multiplex PCR, and TCRdb's table has in-frame clones only and misses some. The sample's table shows about 41,000 clones. Notes on the study in general: A later analysis associated some 16,000 TCR beta sequences with HLA alleles at a 0.05 false discovery rate. Researchers reported in a later analysis that common viral pathogens appeared linked to several top clusters.

A remark on this clone: What it binds is not known.

The sequence was obtained from a man younger than 45 in good health and CMV-seronegative. The source material was PBMCs.

The CDR3 loop is CASSVVSGPSSPLHF. The CDR3, as DNA: TGTGCCAGCAGCGTAGTTTCAGGCCCATCTTCACCCCTCCACTTT. This rearrangement joins TRBV9 to TRBJ1-6; D ambiguous. This CDR3 is built from 15 residues. Germline V gives CDR1 SGDLS, CDR2 YYNGEE. Trimming took off 0 bases at V and 9 bases at J, with 13 bases between the two ends.